The entry below gives a single T cell receptor beta chain sequence along with its context. Its antigen is currently not known. Per-base qualities were not stored, and no clone one base away is much larger. Counted from cysteine to phenylalanine, this CDR3 has 15 amino acids. The DNA shown is the 45-base CDR3, in frame from base 1. The entry originates in a study of radiotherapy plus CTLA-4 blockade in lung cancer (dated by TCRdb to about 2018). Concerning the study at large: Objective responses occurred in about 20% of enrolled patients, and about 30% achieved disease control.

Focal radiation therapy combined with CTLA-4 blockade (ipilimumab) was tested in patients with chemo-refractory metastatic non-small-cell lung cancer. The library was produced with the immunoSEQ multiplex PCR assay. Here the immuneACCESS table is served through TCRdb, limited to in-frame sequences with V and J called. Missing clones are a known gap in these copies; in checked studies unresolved V genes cover under half, and the rest lacks a known reason. The sample table contains 24,000 or so clones; only one count was recorded for about three quarters of them. The leading ten clones occupy roughly 3.7% of the sample. What the work shows at the level of the full study, not this receptor alone: Increased serum interferon-beta after radiation, together with early dynamic changes in blood T cell clones, were reported to be the strongest predictors of response. After treatment with radiotherapy and ipilimumab, TCR clones that came from tumors expanded in the peripheral blood.

The receptor was isolated from a human donor with non-small cell lung cancer who had stable disease on radiotherapy plus ipilimumab. Sequenced here: peripheral blood, sampled from a patient treated with radiotherapy plus ipilimumab. The chain employs TRBV7-5 and TRBJ2-6; the tabulated D call, TRBD2, remains unverified against the DNA. TRBV7-5 is designated a pseudogene. The sequence in DNA is TGTGCCAGAAGCCGCGGATTCGCAGGGGCCAACGTCCTGACTTTC. Its product reads: CARSRGFAGANVLTF.